The rows below give T cell receptor beta chains drawn from one sample of a study of technical replicates of blood from several donors. Here immunoSEQ multiplex PCR was the method, and the copy in TCRdb shows in-frame clones only, minus some. The table shows about 82,000 clones, with 95% to 96% occurring only once. The sequencing sample was made of T cells isolated from PBMCs. The receptor set was obtained from a human donor in good health. Both conserved end residues are part of each CDR3. The D gene is left open where the match is weak. Rows give clone size only sometimes, using once, few, many, or a class for an expanded clone.

size	J	V	D	CDR3	DNA
once	TRBJ1-2	TRBV7-8	TRBD1	CASSYDRDSDGYTF	TGTGCCAGCAGCTATGACAGGGATTCTGATGGCTACACCTTC
.	TRBJ2-2	TRBV5-1	.	CAATIEERVNRTGELFF	TGCGCCGCCACAATAGAAGAGCGGGTAAATAGGACCGGGGAGCTGTTTTTT
.	TRBJ2-3	TRBV13	.	CASSLARWDTQYF	TGTGCCAGCAGCTTGGCCCGATGGGATACGCAGTATTTT
.	TRBJ2-2	TRBV11-3	.	CASSSPNRTGELFF	TGTGCCAGCAGCTCCCCGAACAGAACCGGGGAGCTGTTTTTT
once	TRBJ2-7	TRBV7-2	TRBD2	CASSLGTSGRTLSYEQYF	TGTGCCAGCAGCTTGGGGACTAGCGGGAGGACCCTCTCCTACGAGCAGTACTTC
.	TRBJ2-2	TRBV6-5	.	CASSFRNTGELFF	TGTGCCAGCAGTTTCCGGAACACCGGGGAGCTGTTTTTT
.	TRBJ2-7	TRBV5-8	TRBD2	CASSPGLAGDREQYF	TGTGCCAGCAGCCCTGGACTAGCGGGAGACCGTGAGCAGTACTTC
.	TRBJ1-1	TRBV9	TRBD1	CASSEGQGVNTEAFF	TGTGCCAGCAGCGAGGGACAGGGGGTAAACACTGAAGCTTTCTTT
.	TRBJ2-1	TRBV28	TRBD2	CASSRLGGQNFYNEQFF	TGTGCCAGCAGCCGATTGGGAGGGCAAAACTTCTACAATGAGCAGTTCTTC
.	TRBJ2-7	TRBV4-3	TRBD2	CASSPAAGTSVYEQYF	TGCGCCAGCAGCCCAGCAGCCGGGACTAGCGTCTACGAGCAGTACTTC
few	TRBJ1-5	TRBV30	.	CAWSVGSGSNQPQHF	TGTGCCTGGAGTGTAGGGTCAGGGAGCAATCAGCCCCAGCATTTT
.	TRBJ2-2	TRBV4-1	.	CASSPGHPNTGELFF	TGCGCCAGCAGCCCGGGACACCCGAACACCGGGGAGCTGTTTTTT
.	TRBJ2-6	TRBV19	TRBD1	CASSTLDRAGANVLTF	TGTGCCAGTAGTACGCTAGACAGGGCCGGGGCCAACGTCCTGACTTTC
.	TRBJ2-7	TRBV27	TRBD2	CASSAQREINEQYF	TGTGCCAGCAGTGCCCAGCGGGAGATAAACGAGCAGTACTTC
.	TRBJ2-2	TRBV27	TRBD2	CASSLGSGRANTGELFF	TGTGCCAGCAGTTTAGGAAGCGGGAGGGCAAACACCGGGGAGCTGTTTTTT
.	TRBJ1-3	TRBV5-4	TRBD1	CASSLQGEPGNTIYF	TGTGCCAGCAGCTTACAGGGGGAACCTGGAAACACCATATATTTT
.	TRBJ1-1	TRBV7-9	.	CASSATDSLNTEAFF	TGTGCCAGCAGCGCGACGGACAGTCTGAACACTGAAGCTTTCTTT
.	TRBJ1-2	TRBV6-5	.	CASSYTLAGAGYTF	TGTGCCAGCAGTTACACTCTGGCAGGGGCAGGCTACACCTTC
.	TRBJ2-7	TRBV10-3	TRBD1	CAISWDRAYEQYF	TGTGCCATCAGTTGGGACAGGGCCTACGAGCAGTACTTC
.	TRBJ2-1	TRBV5-4	TRBD1	CASRDGQGTYNEQFF	TGTGCCAGCAGAGACGGACAGGGCACCTACAATGAGCAGTTCTTC
.	TRBJ2-7	TRBV7-8	.	CASSLARLGEQYF	TGTGCCAGCAGCTTAGCGCGTCTCGGGGAGCAGTACTTC
few	TRBJ2-1	TRBV13	.	CASSLGGREQFF	TGTGCCAGCAGCTTAGGGGGGCGTGAGCAGTTCTTC
.	TRBJ2-6	TRBV9	.	CASSVRVSGANVLTF	TGTGCCAGCAGCGTCAGGGTATCAGGGGCCAACGTCCTGACTTTC
.	TRBJ2-5	TRBV5-4	.	CASSAQWGGRETQYF	TGTGCCAGCAGCGCCCAGTGGGGCGGTAGAGAGACCCAGTACTTC
.	TRBJ2-1	TRBV5-1	.	CASSLALGSEQFF	TGCGCCAGCAGCTTGGCCCTAGGGAGTGAGCAGTTCTTC
.	TRBJ2-7	TRBV6-5	TRBD1	CATHPTGGYEQYF	TGTGCCACCCACCCGACAGGGGGATACGAGCAGTACTTC
.	TRBJ1-4	TRBV28	.	CASSFRDEKLFF	TGTGCCAGCAGTTTCAGGGATGAAAAACTGTTTTTT
.	TRBJ2-1	TRBV25-1	.	CASSVAGEQFF	TGTGCCAGCAGTGTCGCGGGAGAGCAGTTCTTC
.	TRBJ1-1	TRBV4-1	.	CASSQGTELMNTEAFF	TGCGCCAGCAGCCAAGGGACAGAGCTTATGAACACTGAAGCTTTCTTT
.	TRBJ2-7	TRBV27	TRBD2	CASSLFRAGGPKYF	TGTGCCAGCAGTTTATTTAGAGCGGGAGGCCCGAAGTACTTC
.	TRBJ1-1	TRBV14	TRBD1	CASSAQGQTAEAFF	TGTGCCAGCAGCGCGCAGGGACAGACGGCTGAAGCTTTCTTT
.	TRBJ1-4	TRBV13	TRBD1	CASSLTGTGREANEKLFF	TGTGCCAGCAGCTTAACCGGGACAGGGAGGGAAGCTAATGAAAAACTGTTTTTT
.	TRBJ2-7	TRBV30	.	CAWSPNYEQYF	TGTGCCTGGAGTCCTAACTACGAGCAGTACTTC
.	TRBJ2-7	TRBV7-9	.	CASSLVSGDYEQYF	TGTGCCAGCAGCTTAGTCTCGGGAGACTACGAGCAGTACTTC
once	TRBJ2-5	TRBV7-8	.	CASSLDRAGKETQYF	TGTGCCAGCAGCTTAGACAGGGCGGGTAAAGAGACCCAGTACTTC
.	TRBJ1-1	TRBV5-4	.	CASSPYREPRAEAFF	TGTGCCAGCAGCCCCTACAGGGAACCCAGGGCTGAAGCTTTCTTT
.	TRBJ2-1	TRBV5-1	TRBD2	CASSRQGTRGNEQFF	TGCGCCAGCAGCCGCCAAGGGACTAGGGGCAATGAGCAGTTCTTC
few	TRBJ1-1	TRBV25-1	TRBD1	CASKTGYTEAFF	TGTGCCAGCAAGACAGGGTACACTGAAGCTTTCTTT
.	TRBJ2-5	TRBV7-3	.	CASSLNREETQYF	TGTGCCAGCAGCTTAAACAGGGAAGAGACCCAGTACTTC
.	TRBJ1-5	TRBV5-4	TRBD1	CASSKDRDVQPQHF	TGTGCCAGCAGCAAGGACAGGGATGTTCAGCCCCAGCATTTT
once	TRBJ2-1	TRBV2	TRBD1	CAIAPGQGYYNEQFF	TGTGCCATCGCACCGGGACAGGGGTATTACAATGAGCAGTTCTTC
.	TRBJ2-1	TRBV27	.	CASSHNRGRDEQFF	TGTGCCAGCAGTCATAACAGGGGGAGGGATGAGCAGTTCTTC